A single sample is the source of the 24 T cell receptor beta chains below, sequenced in a study of OX40 agonist ivuxolimab in advanced cancers. TCRdb's copy holds only in-frame clones and misses some; the assay was immunoSEQ multiplex PCR. This sample yields tens of thousands of clones, of which 84% are seen a single time; around a quarter belongs to the top ten. Sequences were derived from CD4+ or CD8+ T cells sorted from blood, sampled in a trial of the OX40 agonist ivuxolimab. These receptors were obtained from an adult with an advanced solid tumor such as melanoma, head and neck, liver or kidney cancer.

The chain carries TRBV27 and TRBJ2-7, with D possibly being TRBD2 (5 bases). The CDR3 contains 15 residues. Germline lookup yields CDR1 MNHEY and CDR2 SMNVEV (reference sequence). The germline V and J ends were trimmed by 5 bases and 4 bases, with 18 bases remaining between them. DNA for the CDR3: TGTGCCAGCAGTCAACGGCCGGACTGGAGGTACGAGCAGTACTTC. Amino acids: CASSQRPDWRYEQYF.

The V and J genes are TRBV4-1 and TRBJ2-7; D remains unclear. The CDR3 loop spans 14 amino acids. Germline CDR1 and CDR2: MGHRA and YSYEKL. Trimming removed 0 bases from V and 3 bases from J, with 9 bases in between. The CDR3 sequence is CASSQEWGSYEQYF. DNA of the CDR3: TGCGCCAGCAGCCAAGAATGGGGAAGCTACGAGCAGTACTTC.

V and J are TRBV27 and TRBJ2-1; the D is unclear. V lost 5 bases to trimming and J lost 9 bases, with 11 bases between them. Germline V CDR1 and CDR2: MNHEY, SMNVEV (reference sequence). The CDR3 runs to 12 residues. The CDR3 sequence: CASSNPRGEQFF. CDR3 nucleotides: TGTGCCAGCAGTAACCCCCGAGGTGAGCAGTTCTTC.

This clone was picked up one time. The CDR3 spells CATSQESSYNEQFF. Written as DNA, the CDR3 is TGTGCCACCTCTCAGGAAAGCTCCTACAATGAGCAGTTCTTC. V is TRBV10-3 and J is TRBJ2-1; D gene uncertain. Trimming pared 10 bases from V and 0 bases from J, leaving 13 bases between. CDR3 length: 14 amino acids. From germline, CDR1 is ENHRY and CDR2 SYGVKD.

V and J are TRBV29-1 and TRBJ2-5, with 14 bases lining up with TRBD2. The J call may not be correct, given that the DNA end is closer to TRBJ2-7. CDR1 is SQVTM and CDR2 is ANQGSEA in the germline V gene. CDR3 length: 21 amino acids. The CDR3 DNA is TGCAGCGTTGAAGATGGCATATTAGGGGGCGGGACTAGCGGGAGTTCGAGCGAGCAGTACTTC. Residues: CSVEDGILGGGTSGSSSEQYF.

J is TRBJ2-1 and V is TRBV9; D may be TRBD1 or TRBD2 (6 bases each). This CDR3 spans 16 amino acids. Trimming took 5 bases from V and 4 from J, leaving 19 bases between them. Looked up from germline, CDR1 is SGDLS and CDR2 is YYNGEE. The CDR3 bases are TGTGCCAGCAGTCAGGAGGGGGGTGTCGGTTACAATGAGCAGTTCTTC. This encodes CASSQEGGVGYNEQFF.

This clone was counted once. V usage is TRBV5-8 and J usage is TRBJ1-1; a possible D gene is TRBD1 (5 bases). The CDR3 extends over 13 amino acids. V was clipped by 5 bases and J by 0 bases, with 8 bases between them. Germline CDR1 and CDR2: SGHTS and YDEGEE. This CDR3 is CASRWGLNTEAFF. The CDR3 DNA reads as TGTGCCAGCAGATGGGGCCTGAACACTGAAGCTTTCTTT.

In nucleotides, the CDR3 is TGTGCCAGCAGCCTCGGCGGGGGGACAAATCAGCCCCAGCATTTT. As protein: CASSLGGGTNQPQHF. The chain joins TRBV6-5 to TRBJ1-5, with D possibly being TRBD1 (6 bases). Germline-derived CDR1 and CDR2 are MNHEY and SVGAGI. The V and J ends lost 6 bases and 4 bases respectively, with 16 bases between them. CDR3 length: 15 amino acids.

V is TRBV7-9 and J is TRBJ2-1; 8 positions match TRBD2. The ends lost 9 bases at V and 7 bases at J; junction bases unmatched: 11. Germline CDR1 and CDR2: SEHNR and FQNEAQ (reference sequence). The CDR3 is made up of 14 amino acids. For the CDR3, the DNA is TGTGCCAGTCAAACTAGCGGCTTTGGGAATGAGCAGTTCTTC. This gives the protein CASQTSGFGNEQFF.

V is TRBV5-1 and J is TRBJ2-7; D remains unclear. Trimming took off 0 bases at V and 3 bases at J, with 1 base between the two ends. This CDR3 is built from 11 residues. Germline V lookup: CDR1 SGHRS, CDR2 YFSETQ. CDR3 nucleotide sequence: TGCGCCAGCAGCTTGGACTACGAGCAGTACTTC. Encoded protein: CASSLDYEQYF.

The genes are TRBV5-6 and TRBJ1-2; TRBD1 matches at 11 bases. Losses at the gene ends were 2 bases for V and 4 bases for J; bases not matched to a gene: 7. The CDR3 sequence is 16 residues long. Looked up from germline, CDR1 is SGHDT and CDR2 is YYEEEE. This CDR3 is CASSFRTGGIVYGYTF. The CDR3 nucleotides are TGTGCCAGCAGCTTTAGGACAGGGGGCATTGTCTATGGCTACACCTTC.

The chain recombines TRBV29-1 with TRBJ2-7; 8 bases are shared with TRBD1. V was pared by 8 bases and J by 3 bases, with 9 bases of the junction left unmatched. Germline CDR1 reads SQVTM; CDR2 reads ANQGSEA. The CDR3 spans 13 residues. The CDR3 sequence: CSSDRGDVYEQYF. The CDR3 DNA sequence: TGCAGCTCAGACAGGGGAGATGTCTACGAGCAGTACTTC.

V usage is TRBV7-9 and J usage is TRBJ1-3, with unresolved D. The V end lost 0 bases, the J end lost 2 bases, and 8 bases lay between the germline ends. The CDR3 has 15 amino acids. Per germline, CDR1 SEHNR and CDR2 FQNEAQ (reference sequence). CDR3 residues: CASSLAGDTGNTIYF. In DNA form, the CDR3 reads TGTGCCAGCAGCTTAGCTGGGGATACTGGAAACACCATATATTTT.

The V and J genes are TRBV30 and TRBJ2-1; D is ambiguous. Germline CDR1 reads GTSNPN; CDR2 reads SVGIG (reference sequence). V lost 0 bases and J lost 12, with 12 bases in between. The CDR3 contains 12 residues. For the CDR3, the DNA is TGTGCCTGGAGTGTACAATCTGGTTGGCAGTTCTTC. Translating it yields CAWSVQSGWQFF.

This chain joins TRBV7-6 and TRBJ1-2, with a tentative D call TRBD1 (5 bases). Looked up from germline, CDR1 is SGHVS and CDR2 is FNYEAQ. The ends were cut back, 7 bases at V and 8 bases at J, with 20 bases in the middle. There are 14 residues in the CDR3. CDR3 in amino acids: CASTMGVGDYGYTF. The CDR3 DNA reads TGTGCCAGCACCATGGGGGTCGGGGATTACGGCTACACCTTC. Looking up the rest from reference TRBV7-6 and TRBJ1-2 gives the full variable domain: GAGVSQSPRYKVTKRGQDVALRCDPISGHVSLYWYRQALGQGPEFLTYFNYEAQQDKSGLPNDRFSAERPEGSISTLTIQRTEQRDSAMYRCASTMGVGDYGYTFGSGTRLTVV.

This chain connects TRBV7-9 to TRBJ1-5, with D uncertain. V was trimmed by 1 base and J by 3 bases, leaving 7 bases between them. The germline V gene encodes CDR1 SEHNR and CDR2 FQNEAQ (reference sequence). The CDR3 consists of 14 residues. The CDR3 DNA reads as TGTGCCAGCAGCTTAGACAGAGACAATCAGCCCCAGCATTTT. Its translation is CASSLDRDNQPQHF.

V and J are TRBV19 and TRBJ2-1; no reliable D call. Germline CDR1 is LNHDA and CDR2 is SQIVND (reference sequence). CDR3 length: 13 residues. The V end was cut by 0 bases, the J end by 12 bases, with 12 bases between. CDR3 coding DNA: TGTGCCAGTAGTATAGATCTATCGACCCGGCAGTTCTTC. It specifies CASSIDLSTRQFF.

This clone was counted a single time. This CDR3 is CASSHGTGELYEQYF. The CDR3 DNA is TGTGCCAGCAGCCACGGGACAGGGGAACTCTACGAGCAGTACTTC. The chain recombines TRBV5-3 with TRBJ2-7, with 10 bases fitting TRBD1. TRBV5-3 is sorted into the ORF group, with uncertain function. Trimming took 8 bases from V and 3 from J; bases not matched to a gene: 11. There are 15 residues in the CDR3.

This chain connects TRBV7-9 to TRBJ1-4; tentative D call: TRBD1 (5 bases). Germline V gives CDR1 SEHNR, CDR2 FQNEAQ (reference sequence). V was pared by 6 bases and J by 3 bases, with 11 bases between. CDR3 size: 14 residues. The CDR3 reads CASRGHSANEKLFF. CDR3 bases: TGTGCCAGCAGAGGACATTCTGCTAATGAAAAACTGTTTTTT. Based on the CDR3 plus reference TRBV7-9 and TRBJ1-4, the full variable domain is DTGVSQNPRHKITKRGQNVTFRCDPISEHNRLYWYRQTLGQGPEFLTYFQNEAQLEKSRLLSDRFSAERPKGSFSTLEIQRTEQGDSAMYLCASRGHSANEKLFFGSGTQLSVL.

The J gene is TRBJ2-1, the V gene TRBV11-2; D not certain. Germline CDR1 and CDR2: SGHAT and FQNNGV. This CDR3 has 15 amino acids. The V and J ends lost 5 bases and 0 bases respectively, with 11 bases between them. CDR3 sequence: CASSPGRSSYNEQFF. The DNA for the CDR3 is TGTGCCAGCAGCCCCGGCCGGAGCTCCTACAATGAGCAGTTCTTC.

This sequence joins TRBV6-5 and TRBJ1-5; D is unresolved. V was clipped by 6 bases and J by 0 bases, with 9 bases between them. Germline assignment: CDR1 MNHEY and CDR2 SVGAGI. This CDR3 comprises 14 residues. CDR3: CASSTDYSNQPQHF. The CDR3 region has the DNA TGTGCCAGCAGCACAGATTATAGCAATCAGCCCCAGCATTTT.

The chain has TRBV28 and TRBJ2-1; 13 positions match TRBD2. The junction had 4 bases not matched to a gene; V was cut back by 2 bases and J by 0 bases. The germline gives CDR1 MDHEN, CDR2 SYDVKM. CDR3 length: 18 residues. The CDR3 is CASSLVRTSGSSYNEQFF. The CDR3 coding sequence is TGTGCCAGCAGTTTAGTACGGACTAGCGGGAGCTCCTACAATGAGCAGTTCTTC. Variable domain in full (rest from reference TRBV28 and TRBJ2-1): DVKVTQSSRYLVKRTGEKVFLECVQDMDHENMFWYRQDPGLGLRLIYFSYDVKMKEKGDIPEGYSVSREKKERFSLILESASTNQTSMYLCASSLVRTSGSSYNEQFFGPGTRLTVL.

The chain combines TRBV9 with TRBJ1-5; possible D gene TRBD1, 6 bases. Per the germline V gene, CDR1 is SGDLS and CDR2 is YYNGEE. CDR3 length: 15 residues. Deletions cut 4 bases from V and 0 bases from J, with 11 bases between. The chain's CDR3 is CASSLTGYSNQPQHF. CDR3 nucleotides: TGTGCCAGCAGCCTTACAGGGTATAGCAATCAGCCCCAGCATTTT.

The gene calls are TRBV5-6 and TRBJ2-2; D gene ambiguous. V lost 4 bases and J lost 0, with 13 bases in between. Per the germline V gene, CDR1 is SGHDT and CDR2 is YYEEEE. The CDR3 extends over 16 amino acids. Written as DNA, the CDR3 is TGTGCCAGCAGCCCCGACGGATTCGCGAACACCGGGGAGCTGTTTTTT. Amino acid sequence: CASSPDGFANTGELFF.